These 24 T cell receptor beta chains were all obtained from the same sample, sequenced in a study of long-term antiretroviral therapy in people with HIV. Survey-level resolution applied to immunoSEQ assay v3.0. Profiled with immunoSEQ multiplex PCR; TCRdb holds only in-frame clones, not every one. Of some 31,000 clones listed, roughly 98% were seen once; the top ten hold approximately 2%. The specimen was unsorted PBMCs, collected 7.6 years after starting antiretroviral therapy. The receptors shown here come from a man between 25 and 39 years old with HIV.

The chain joins TRBV4-2 to TRBJ2-7, with no clear D. Germline CDR1 LGHNA, CDR2 YNFKEQ. Between the trimmed V and J ends, which lost 4 bases and 5 bases, there was a span of 9 bases. The CDR3 is made up of 12 amino acids. Written as DNA, the CDR3 is TGTGCCAGCAGCCGAACGAGAAACGAGCAGTACTTC. Protein: CASSRTRNEQYF.

The CDR3 loop is CASSSSGTDYEQYF. The CDR3 DNA is TGCGCCAGCAGCTCGTCCGGGACGGACTACGAGCAGTACTTC. The J gene is TRBJ2-7, the V gene TRBV5-1; perhaps D is TRBD1 or TRBD2 (5 bases each). V lost 3 bases and J lost 3, with 13 bases in between. The CDR3 consists of 14 residues. CDR1 and CDR2 (germline): SGHRS, YFSETQ.

This clone was recorded once. The rearrangement joins TRBV13 to TRBJ1-2; D remains unclear. The V end lost 2 bases, the J end lost 1 base, and 14 bases lay between the germline ends. CDR3 length: 16 residues. Per germline, CDR1 PRHDT and CDR2 FYEKMQ (reference sequence). The CDR3 spells CASSLLPGTGNYGYTF. CDR3 bases: TGTGCCAGCAGCTTACTACCGGGTACGGGTAACTATGGCTACACCTTC.

CDR3 coding DNA: TGTGCCAGCAGGCGAACAGGGTTGTCAGAAGCTTTCTTT. This sequence encodes CASRRTGLSEAFF. The chain couples TRBV11-2 to TRBJ1-1; perhaps TRBD1 as D (6 bases). This CDR3 spans 13 amino acids. The ends were cut back, 6 bases at V and 8 bases at J, with 16 bases in the middle. CDR1 SGHAT and CDR2 FQNNGV come from the germline V gene.

The chain combines TRBV6-6 with TRBJ2-2; TRBD2 matches 10 bases. The CDR3 sequence is 15 residues long. The germline CDR1 and CDR2 sequences are MNHNY and SVGAGI (reference sequence). After removal of 5 bases from V and 4 bases from J, the junction contained 4 bases not matched to a gene. CDR3 protein: CASSKSGRGTGELFF. The CDR3 nucleotides are TGTGCCAGCAGTAAAAGCGGGAGGGGCACCGGGGAGCTGTTTTTT.

The chain recombines TRBV7-2 with TRBJ2-5, with TRBD2 identical over 14 bases. The CDR3 consists of 13 residues. The ends lost 8 bases at V and 6 bases at J; junction bases unmatched: 2. Germline CDR1 reads SGHTA; CDR2 reads FQGNSA. CDR3 bases: TGTGCCAGCGGGACTAGCGGGAGAAAGACCCAGTACTTC. Its protein product is CASGTSGRKTQYF.

This clone was counted only a few times. The chain joins TRBV19 to TRBJ1-2; 9 bases match TRBD1. Looked up from germline, CDR1 is LNHDA and CDR2 is SQIVND (reference sequence). This CDR3 has 13 residues. The junction had 6 bases not matched to a gene; V was cut back by 7 bases and J by 6 bases. The chain's CDR3 is CASKRWTGDGYTF. The CDR3 nucleotides read TGTGCCAGTAAGAGATGGACAGGGGATGGCTACACCTTC. The whole variable domain, filled in from reference TRBV19 and TRBJ1-2, reads DGGITQSPKYLFRKEGQNVTLSCEQNLNHDAMYWYRQDPGQGLRLIYYSQIVNDFQKGDIAEGYSVSREKKESFPLTVTSAQKNPTAFYLCASKRWTGDGYTFGSGTRLTVV.

The chain recombines TRBV2 with TRBJ2-2; 7 bases are a match to TRBD2. Per the germline V gene, CDR1 is SNHLY and CDR2 is FYNNEI. The CDR3 consists of 12 residues. With V trimmed by 6 bases and J by 6 bases, 1 base remained unmatched. The CDR3 bases are TGTGCCAGCAGACGGGGGGCCGGGGAGCTGTTTTTT. Translating gives CASRRGAGELFF. Based on the CDR3 plus reference TRBV2 and TRBJ2-2, the full variable domain is EPEVTQTPSHQVTQMGQEVILRCVPISNHLYFYWYRQILGQKVEFLVSFYNNEISEKSEIFDDQFSVERPDGSNFTLKIRSTKLEDSAMYFCASRRGAGELFFGEGSRLTVL.

The rearrangement links TRBV2 to TRBJ1-5; perhaps TRBD1 as D (6 bases). Germline CDR1 and CDR2: SNHLY and FYNNEI. The CDR3 is made up of 16 amino acids. V was clipped by 4 bases and J by 0 bases, with 13 bases between them. The CDR3 DNA reads as TGTGCCAGCAGTGTGGAGAGGGGGTATAGCAATCAGCCCCAGCATTTT. Translation gives CASSVERGYSNQPQHF.

This chain links TRBV7-9 with TRBJ2-7; D gene unclear. Trimming shortened V by 3 bases and J by 3 bases, and 9 bases separated the two germline ends. CDR1 and CDR2 from the germline V gene are SEHNR and FQNEAQ (reference sequence). The CDR3 has 13 amino acids. The CDR3 protein is CASSFRTSYEQYF. In DNA form, the CDR3 reads TGTGCCAGCAGCTTCCGAACCAGCTACGAGCAGTACTTC.

The chain employs TRBV10-3 and TRBJ2-7; 8 nucleotides agree with TRBD2. The CDR3 is 11 amino acids. V was clipped by 10 bases and J by 6 bases; unmatched bases: 5. The germline V gene encodes CDR1 ENHRY and CDR2 SYGVKD. CDR3 protein: CASGGIREQYF. CDR3 nucleotide sequence: TGTGCCAGCGGGGGGATCCGCGAGCAGTACTTC.

The gene calls are TRBV15 and TRBJ2-1; weak D call: TRBD2 (6 bases). Trimming left V 0 bases short and J 9 bases short, with 9 bases between. Germline values: CDR1 LNHNV, CDR2 YYDKDF (reference sequence). This CDR3 has 13 amino acids. CDR3 nucleotide sequence: TGTGCCACCAGCAGAGATCGGCGGGGTGAGCAGTTCTTC. It specifies CATSRDRRGEQFF. Complete variable domain (other parts from reference TRBV15 and TRBJ2-1): DAMVIQNPRYQVTQFGKPVTLSCSQTLNHNVMYWYQQKSSQAPKLLFHYYDKDFNNEADTPDNFQSRRPNTSFCFLDIRSPGLGDTAMYLCATSRDRRGEQFFGPGTRLTVL.

The chain recombines TRBV19 with TRBJ1-1, with D possibly TRBD1 on 5 matching bases. Trimming took off 7 bases at V and 7 bases at J, with 19 bases between the two ends. The germline V gene encodes CDR1 LNHDA and CDR2 SQIVND (reference sequence). This CDR3 region has 14 residues. CDR3 nucleotides: TGTGCCAGTAAGATCCGGTTCCAAGGGGATGAAGCTTTCTTT. It yields the protein CASKIRFQGDEAFF.

The DNA of the CDR3 is TGTGCCAGCAACGAACAGGGAAGCTCCTACGAGCAGTACTTC. Protein sequence: CASNEQGSSYEQYF. This sequence joins TRBV9 and TRBJ2-7, with D tentatively TRBD1 (6 bases). Germline V gene sequence: CDR1 SGDLS, CDR2 YYNGEE. V was pared by 6 bases and J by 0 bases, with 13 bases between. The CDR3 is 14 residues long.

The chain uses TRBV19 and TRBJ1-2; 8 nucleotides agree with TRBD1. V shed 5 bases and J 7 bases; nucleotides not matched to a gene: 12. Germline V gene data show CDR1 as LNHDA and CDR2 as SQIVND (reference sequence). CDR3 length equals 15 residues. The CDR3 is CASSPISDRAPGYTF. The CDR3 bases are TGTGCCAGTAGTCCCATCTCGGACAGGGCCCCTGGCTACACCTTC.

The chain employs TRBV7-9 and TRBJ1-1; D is undetermined. Trimming removed 2 bases from V and 7 bases from J, with 8 bases in between. Germline CDR1 SEHNR, CDR2 FQNEAQ (reference sequence). The CDR3 contains 12 residues. The CDR3 protein is CASSLTDVEAFF. CDR3 DNA: TGTGCCAGCAGCTTAACAGACGTTGAAGCTTTCTTT.

The chain couples TRBV19 to TRBJ2-1, with 8 nucleotides matching TRBD1. V lost 4 bases to trimming and J lost 8 bases; unmatched junction nucleotides: 10. The germline CDR1 and CDR2 sequences are LNHDA and SQIVND (reference sequence). CDR3 size: 15 residues. The CDR3 DNA reads TGTGCCAGTAGTACCGCAGGGGGCAATTCGGATGAGCAGTTCTTC. It specifies CASSTAGGNSDEQFF.

The rearrangement links TRBV19 to TRBJ1-2; no definite D call. This CDR3 spans 12 amino acids. Trimming took off 10 bases at V and 0 bases at J, with 9 bases between the two ends. In germline, CDR1 is LNHDA, CDR2 SQIVND (reference sequence). CDR3 DNA: TGTGCCATTCGGACGGCTAACTATGGCTACACCTTC. The encoded protein is CAIRTANYGYTF.

The rearrangement joins TRBV19 to TRBJ1-5; D possibly corresponds to TRBD1 (5 bases). The CDR3 loop spans 14 amino acids. V dropped 4 bases and J dropped 5 bases, with 12 bases sitting between them. Germline lookup yields CDR1 LNHDA and CDR2 SQIVND (reference sequence). The CDR3 DNA reads as TGTGCCAGTAGTAACCAGGGAGGGTATCAGCCCCAGCATTTT. Protein: CASSNQGGYQPQHF.

This clone occurred once. The V and J genes are TRBV9 and TRBJ1-3; D is ambiguous. The CDR3 runs 13 residues. The V end lost 5 bases, the J end lost 3 bases, and 9 bases lay between the germline ends. Germline V CDR1 and CDR2: SGDLS, YYNGEE. CDR3 sequence: CASRELGGNTIYF. The CDR3 nucleotides read TGTGCCAGCAGGGAGTTAGGTGGAAACACCATATATTTT.

The chain uses TRBV19 and TRBJ1-1; 9 bases map to TRBD1. CDR1 is LNHDA, CDR2 SQIVND, per germline (reference sequence). Trimming removed 3 bases from V and 3 bases from J; junction bases left unmatched: 5. This CDR3 spans 15 amino acids. This CDR3 reads CASSIEGQGDTEAFF. Written as DNA, the CDR3 is TGTGCCAGTAGTATTGAGGGACAGGGAGACACTGAAGCTTTCTTT.

This chain links TRBV11-3 with TRBJ2-1, with 7 bases lining up with TRBD1. The CDR3 totals 15 residues. CDR1 and CDR2 (germline): SGHNT, YENEEA. Trimming took 5 bases from V and 2 from J; bases not matched to a gene: 6. The CDR3 bases are TGTGCCAGCAGCAGGCGACAGGGCCCCTACAATGAGCAGTTCTTC. It yields the protein CASSRRQGPYNEQFF.

This chain joins TRBV2 and TRBJ1-3; D not resolved. Trimming stripped 3 bases from V and 0 bases from J, with 9 bases between. The CDR3 has 15 residues. Germline values: CDR1 SNHLY, CDR2 FYNNEI. The CDR3 here is CASSDNTASGNTIYF. The CDR3 DNA follows: TGTGCCAGCAGTGACAACACGGCCTCTGGAAACACCATATATTTT.

This chain links TRBV27 with TRBJ2-3, with D tentatively TRBD2 (6 bases). The V gene's germline CDR1 is MNHEY and CDR2 SMNVEV (reference sequence). V was cut by 6 bases and J by 0 bases, with 16 bases left in between. The CDR3 consists of 16 residues. CDR3 sequence (DNA): TGTGCCAGCAGCGATTACGGGGGTGTAAGCACAGATACGCAGTATTTT. Amino acids: CASSDYGGVSTDTQYF.